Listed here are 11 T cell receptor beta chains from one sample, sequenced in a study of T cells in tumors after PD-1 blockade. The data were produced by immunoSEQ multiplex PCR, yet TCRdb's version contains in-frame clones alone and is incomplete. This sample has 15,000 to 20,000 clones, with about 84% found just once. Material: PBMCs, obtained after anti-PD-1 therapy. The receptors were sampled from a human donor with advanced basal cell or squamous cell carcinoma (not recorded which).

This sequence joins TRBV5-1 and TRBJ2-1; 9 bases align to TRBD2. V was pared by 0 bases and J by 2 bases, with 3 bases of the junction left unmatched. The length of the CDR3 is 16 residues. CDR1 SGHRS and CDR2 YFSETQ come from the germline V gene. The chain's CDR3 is CASSLVGGGAYNEQFF. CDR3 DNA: TGCGCCAGCAGCTTGGTGGGCGGGGGGGCCTACAATGAGCAGTTCTTC. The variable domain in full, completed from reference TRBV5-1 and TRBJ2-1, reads KAGVTQTPRYLIKTRGQQVTLSCSPISGHRSVSWYQQTPGQGLQFLFEYFSETQRNKGNFPGRFSGRQFSNSRSEMNVSTLELGDSALYLCASSLVGGGAYNEQFFGPGTRLTVL.

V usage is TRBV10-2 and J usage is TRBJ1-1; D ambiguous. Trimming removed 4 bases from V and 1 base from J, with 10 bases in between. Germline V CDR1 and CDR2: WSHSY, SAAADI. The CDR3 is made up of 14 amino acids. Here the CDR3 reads CASSAQRGNTEAFF. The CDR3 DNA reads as TGCGCCAGCAGTGCCCAGCGGGGGAACACTGAAGCTTTCTTT.

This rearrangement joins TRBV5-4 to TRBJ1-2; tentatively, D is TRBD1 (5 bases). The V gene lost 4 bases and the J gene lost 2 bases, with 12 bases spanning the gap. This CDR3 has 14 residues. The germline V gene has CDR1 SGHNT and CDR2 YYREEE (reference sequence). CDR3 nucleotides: TGTGCCAGCAGCCCCGTTGGGGGGAACTATGGCTACACCTTC. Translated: CASSPVGGNYGYTF.

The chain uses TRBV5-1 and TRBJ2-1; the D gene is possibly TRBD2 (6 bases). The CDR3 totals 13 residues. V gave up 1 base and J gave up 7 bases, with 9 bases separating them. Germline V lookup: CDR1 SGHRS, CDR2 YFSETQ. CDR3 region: CASSLIGTNEQFF. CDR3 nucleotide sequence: TGCGCCAGCAGCTTGATCGGGACTAATGAGCAGTTCTTC.

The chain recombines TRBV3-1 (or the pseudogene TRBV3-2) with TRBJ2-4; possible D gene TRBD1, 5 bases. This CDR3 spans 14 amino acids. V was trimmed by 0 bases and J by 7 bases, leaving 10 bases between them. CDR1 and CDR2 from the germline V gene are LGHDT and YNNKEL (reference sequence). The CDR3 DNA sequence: TGTGCCAGCAGCCAAGACCGACAGTACAACATTCAGTACTTC. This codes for CASSQDRQYNIQYF.

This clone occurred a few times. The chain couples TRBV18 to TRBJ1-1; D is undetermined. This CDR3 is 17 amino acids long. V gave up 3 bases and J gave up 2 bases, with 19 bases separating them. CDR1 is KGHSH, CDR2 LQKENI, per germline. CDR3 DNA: TGTGCCAGCTCACCCCCCTCCGGGGTCGGGGTCAACACTGAAGCTTTCTTT. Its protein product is CASSPPSGVGVNTEAFF.

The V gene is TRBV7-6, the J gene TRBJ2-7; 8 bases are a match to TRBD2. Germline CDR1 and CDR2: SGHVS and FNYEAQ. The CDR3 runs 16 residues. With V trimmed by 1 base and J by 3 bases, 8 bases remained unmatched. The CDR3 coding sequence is TGTGCCAGCAGCTTAGAGGCTAGCGGGCACGTCTACGAGCAGTACTTC. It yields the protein CASSLEASGHVYEQYF.

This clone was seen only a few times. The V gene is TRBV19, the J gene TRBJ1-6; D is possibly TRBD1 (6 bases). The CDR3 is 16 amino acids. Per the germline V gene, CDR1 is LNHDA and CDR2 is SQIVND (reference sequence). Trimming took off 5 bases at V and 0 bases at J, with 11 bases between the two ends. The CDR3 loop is CASSSRGHSYNSPLHF. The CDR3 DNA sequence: TGTGCCAGTAGTTCTCGGGGGCACTCCTATAATTCACCCCTCCACTTT.

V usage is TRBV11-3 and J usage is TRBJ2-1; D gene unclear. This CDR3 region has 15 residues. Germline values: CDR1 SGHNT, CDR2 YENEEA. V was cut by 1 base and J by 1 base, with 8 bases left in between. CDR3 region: CASSLVWGSYNEQFF. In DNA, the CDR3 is TGTGCCAGCAGCTTAGTTTGGGGTTCCTACAATGAGCAGTTCTTC.

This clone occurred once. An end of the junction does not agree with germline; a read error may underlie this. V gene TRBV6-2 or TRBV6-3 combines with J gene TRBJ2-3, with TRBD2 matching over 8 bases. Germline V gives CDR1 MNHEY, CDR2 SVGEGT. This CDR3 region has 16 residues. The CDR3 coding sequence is TGTGCCAGCAGTTACGGTAGCGGGGCACCCACAAATACGCAGTATTTT. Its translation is CASSYGSGAPTNTQYF.

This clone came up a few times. The CDR3 protein is CASSQEQGFVYEQYF. CDR3 bases: TGCGCCAGCAGCCAAGAACAGGGGTTTGTTTACGAGCAGTACTTC. This chain joins TRBV4-1 and TRBJ2-7, with TRBD1 matching over 7 bases. V dropped 0 bases and J dropped 4; count of bases not matched to a gene: 6. The CDR3 sequence is 15 residues long. CDR1 and CDR2 (germline): MGHRA, YSYEKL.